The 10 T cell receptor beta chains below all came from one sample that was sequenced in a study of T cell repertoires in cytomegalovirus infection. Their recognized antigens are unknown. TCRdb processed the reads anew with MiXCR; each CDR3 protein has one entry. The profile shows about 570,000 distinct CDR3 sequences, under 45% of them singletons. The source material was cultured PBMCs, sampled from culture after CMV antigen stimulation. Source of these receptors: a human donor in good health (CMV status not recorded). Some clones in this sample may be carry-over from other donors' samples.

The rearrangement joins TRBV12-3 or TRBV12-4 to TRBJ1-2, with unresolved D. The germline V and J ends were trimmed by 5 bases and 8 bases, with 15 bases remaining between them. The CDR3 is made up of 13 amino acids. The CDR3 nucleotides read TGTGCCAGCAGTCCTCGGTCATCTAGGGGCTACACCTTC. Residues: CASSPRSSRGYTF.

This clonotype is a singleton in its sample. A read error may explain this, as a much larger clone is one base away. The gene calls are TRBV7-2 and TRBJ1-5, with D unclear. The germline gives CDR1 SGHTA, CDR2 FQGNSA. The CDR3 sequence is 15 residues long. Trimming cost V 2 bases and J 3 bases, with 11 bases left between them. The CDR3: CASSLQGLTNQPQHF. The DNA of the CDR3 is TGTGCCAGCAGCTTACAAGGTTTGACCAATCAGCCCCAGCATTTT. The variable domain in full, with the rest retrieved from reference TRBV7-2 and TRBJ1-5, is GAGVSQSPSNKVTEKGKDVELRCDPISGHTALYWYRQSLGQGLEFLIYFQGNSAPDKSGLPSDRFSAERTGGSVSTLTIQRTQQEDSAVYLCASSLQGLTNQPQHFGDGTRLSIL.

CDR3 sequence: CASSLRAPRVTDTQYF. The CDR3 DNA reads as TGTGCCAGCAGCTTAAGGGCCCCGCGGGTTACAGATACGCAGTATTTT. V usage is TRBV7-2 and J usage is TRBJ2-3, with a weak D call TRBD2 (5 bases). This CDR3 is built from 16 residues. Germline lookup yields CDR1 SGHTA and CDR2 FQGNSA. V lost 2 bases and J 3 bases, leaving 15 bases between the germline ends.

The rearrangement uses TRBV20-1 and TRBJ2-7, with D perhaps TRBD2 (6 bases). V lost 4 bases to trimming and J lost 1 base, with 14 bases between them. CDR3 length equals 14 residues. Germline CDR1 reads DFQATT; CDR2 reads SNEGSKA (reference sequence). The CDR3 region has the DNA TGCAGTGCTATCGAGGACTATCTATCCTACGAGCAGTACTTC. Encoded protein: CSAIEDYLSYEQYF.

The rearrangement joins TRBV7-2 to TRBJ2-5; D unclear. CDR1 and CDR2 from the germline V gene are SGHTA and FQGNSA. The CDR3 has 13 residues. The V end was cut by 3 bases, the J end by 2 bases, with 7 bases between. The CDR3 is CASSFSEQETQYF. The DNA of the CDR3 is TGTGCCAGCAGCTTTTCTGAGCAAGAGACCCAGTACTTC.

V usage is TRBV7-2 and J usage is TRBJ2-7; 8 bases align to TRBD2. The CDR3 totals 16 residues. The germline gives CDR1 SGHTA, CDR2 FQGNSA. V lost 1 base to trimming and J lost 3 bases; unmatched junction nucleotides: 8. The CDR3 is CASSLVVGRANYEQYF. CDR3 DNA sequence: TGTGCCAGCAGCTTAGTCGTCGGGAGGGCAAACTACGAGCAGTACTTC.

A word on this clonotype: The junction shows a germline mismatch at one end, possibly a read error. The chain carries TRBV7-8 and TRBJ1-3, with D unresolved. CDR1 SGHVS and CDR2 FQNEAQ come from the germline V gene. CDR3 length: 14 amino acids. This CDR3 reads CAGSFGNMGNTIYF. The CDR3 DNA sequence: TGTGCCGGCAGCTTCGGGAATATGGGAAACACCATATATTTT.

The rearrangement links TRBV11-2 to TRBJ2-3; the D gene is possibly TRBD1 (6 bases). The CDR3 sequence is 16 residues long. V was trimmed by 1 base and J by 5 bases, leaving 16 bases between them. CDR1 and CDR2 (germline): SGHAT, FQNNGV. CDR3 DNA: TGTGCCAGCAGCTTAGGCAGGGGCTTGTACAGAGATACGCAGTATTTT. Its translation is CASSLGRGLYRDTQYF.

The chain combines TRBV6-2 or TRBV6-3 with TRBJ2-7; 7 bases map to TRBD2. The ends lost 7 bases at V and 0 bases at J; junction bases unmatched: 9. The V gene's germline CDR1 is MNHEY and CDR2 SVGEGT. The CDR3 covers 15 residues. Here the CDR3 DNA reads TGTGCCAGCACAACGGACGGGAGGAGCTCCTACGAGCAGTACTTC. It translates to CASTTDGRSSYEQYF.

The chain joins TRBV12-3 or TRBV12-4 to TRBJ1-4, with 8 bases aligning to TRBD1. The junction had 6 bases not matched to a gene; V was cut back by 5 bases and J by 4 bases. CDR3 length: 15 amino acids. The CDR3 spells CASSTGQVYNEKLFF. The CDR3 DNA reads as TGTGCCAGCAGTACGGGACAGGTCTATAATGAAAAACTGTTTTTT.